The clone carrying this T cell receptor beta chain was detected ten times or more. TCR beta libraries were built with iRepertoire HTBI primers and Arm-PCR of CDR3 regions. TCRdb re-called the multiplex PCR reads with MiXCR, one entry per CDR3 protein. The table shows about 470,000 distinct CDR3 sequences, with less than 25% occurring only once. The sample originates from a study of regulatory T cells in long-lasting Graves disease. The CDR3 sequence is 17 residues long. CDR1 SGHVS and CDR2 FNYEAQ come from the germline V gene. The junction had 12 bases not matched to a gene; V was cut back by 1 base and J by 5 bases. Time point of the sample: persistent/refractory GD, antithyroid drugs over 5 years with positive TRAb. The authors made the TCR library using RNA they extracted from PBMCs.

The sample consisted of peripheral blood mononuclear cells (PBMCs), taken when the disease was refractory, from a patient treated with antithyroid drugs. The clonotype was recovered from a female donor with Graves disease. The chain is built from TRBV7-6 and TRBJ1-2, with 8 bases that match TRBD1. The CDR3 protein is CASSLVRSDRGPYGYTF. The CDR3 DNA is TGTGCCAGCAGCTTAGTGCGGAGTGACAGGGGACCTTATGGCTACACCTTC.